Sequencing of this T cell receptor beta chain was carried out in a study of technical replicates of blood from several donors (dated by TCRdb to 2015 to 2018). Notes on this clone: The antigen it binds to is not known. No much larger clone exists at a distance of one base, and base qualities are not known.

Libraries were constructed by the immunoSEQ multiplex PCR assay. Not all clones reach the TCRdb copy of this immuneACCESS table, which keeps in-frame sequences only. Checked studies attribute under half of the gap to unresolved V genes and leave the rest unexplained. The sample table records some 49,000 clones; approximately 90% of these occur just once. About 3.6% of the sample is held by the ten biggest clonotypes. The CDR3, cysteine through phenylalanine, is 18 amino acids long. Just CDR3 DNA is preserved here, 54 bases in frame from base 1. CDR1 and CDR2 are drawn from the germline V gene (reference sequence): GTSNPN, SVGIG. V ends up 1 base short and J 0 bases short, with an unmatched junction base count of 7.

This chain is built from TRBV30 and TRBJ1-4, with 11 bases matching TRBD1. The TCR sequence derives from a human donor in good health. Some clones in this sample may be carry-over from other donors' samples. The sample consisted of PBMCs. Here is the DNA: TGTGCCTGGAGTGCCCGGGACAGGGGGATTGCAACTAATGAAAAACTGTTTTTT. It encodes CAWSARDRGIATNEKLFF.